The clone carrying this T cell receptor beta chain has ten or more counts. A patient was excluded if there was uncontrolled infection, other autoimmune disease, pregnancy or lactation. The sample belongs to a study of T cells in Graves' hyperthyroidism and ophthalmopathy. Amplification of TCR beta CDR3 regions used RNA as the template. RT-PCR in the first round (using the HTBI primer set) targeted the TCR CDR3. TCRdb called the multiplex PCR reads again in MiXCR, with one record for every CDR3 protein. The data hold roughly 180,000 distinct CDR3 sequences, with roughly 10% observed a single time. The V gene end was trimmed by 5 bases and the J gene end by 8 bases; junction bases not matched to a gene: 7. CDR1 and CDR2 from the germline V gene are MNHEY and SVGEGT. The CDR3 has 13 residues.

The TCR sequence derives from a young woman with Graves' hyperthyroidism that later progressed to Graves' ophthalmopathy. The sample consisted of blood. The rearrangement joins TRBV6-2 or TRBV6-3 to TRBJ1-1, with 8 bases matching TRBD1. CDR3 nucleotides: TGTGCCAGCAGTAAAAGGACAGGGATGGAAGCTTTCTTT. Translating gives CASSKRTGMEAFF.